This TCR beta chain was sequenced in a study of identical twins. MiXCR, applied by TCRdb to the 5' RACE reads, yields one record per CDR3 protein. The sample lists 450,000 or so distinct CDR3 sequences, 13% to 15% seen once, with about 0.52% in the top ten. This clonotype was seen more than once but under ten times. Its specificity is unknown. Findings and caveats of the study: Models underestimated how often monozygotic twins shared out-of-frame TCR alpha.

The V gene end was trimmed by 0 bases and the J gene end by 4 bases; junction bases not matched to a gene: 8. The V gene's germline CDR1 is SNHLY and CDR2 FYNNEI. This CDR3 is 17 amino acids long. The same sample was also used in a study of yellow fever vaccine responses in identical twins.

The receptor comes from a woman between 18 and 29 years old in good health. The sample was CD4+ T cells sorted from blood. The chain joins TRBV2 to TRBJ2-5; TRBD2 matches 10 bases. The CDR3 DNA sequence: TGTGCCAGCAGTGAAGCGCTGCTAGCGGGAGTCGCAGAGACCCAGTACTTC. It encodes CASSEALLAGVAETQYF.